The 24 T cell receptor beta chains below all came from one sample that was sequenced in a study of T cell responses to AZD1222 COVID-19 vaccine. Repertoires were generated with immunoSEQ multiplex PCR, while TCRdb's copy carries only in-frame clones and drops some. The sample consists of 80,000 to 90,000 clones, approximately 90% of them appearing once. The input for sequencing was peripheral blood, taken on day 0 of MenACWY control vaccination. The receptors come from an adult in good health.

V gene TRBV23-1 combines with J gene TRBJ2-2; the D is unclear. TRBV23-1 is treated as an ORF (open reading frame) with a function not yet certain. With 0 bases removed from V and 1 base from J, the gap between germline ends came to 3 bases. The CDR3 spans 14 residues. The CDR3 DNA reads as TGCGCCAGCAGTCAATCGGGGAACACCGGGGAGCTGTTTTTT. Amino acid sequence: CASSQSGNTGELFF.

The chain combines TRBV27 with TRBJ1-5, with D uncertain. V lost 3 bases, J lost 1 base, and 4 bases lay in between. CDR1 is MNHEY, CDR2 SMNVEV, per germline (reference sequence). The CDR3 loop spans 13 amino acids. CDR3 nucleotide sequence: TGTGCCAGCAGTTTCCAAAGCAATCAGCCCCAGCATTTT. This sequence encodes CASSFQSNQPQHF.

This chain's CDR3 is CASSLGGQGNNSPLHF. The DNA of the CDR3 is TGTGCCAGCAGCTTAGGCGGACAGGGCAATAATTCACCCCTCCACTTT. V and J are TRBV7-6 and TRBJ1-6; 8 bases line up with TRBD1. The length of the CDR3 is 16 residues. Trimming cost V 1 base and J 5 bases; bases outside gene matches: 4. Germline CDR1 reads SGHVS; CDR2 reads FNYEAQ.

The chain carries TRBV3-1 (or the pseudogene TRBV3-2) and TRBJ1-1, with TRBD1 identical over 10 bases. CDR1 is LGHDT, CDR2 YNNKEL, per germline (reference sequence). The CDR3 is 14 amino acids. The V segment lost 4 bases and the J segment 5 bases; nucleotides outside the gene matches: 4. Written as DNA, the CDR3 is TGTGCCAGCAGCCCCACGGGACAGGGGACTGAAGCTTTCTTT. Translating gives CASSPTGQGTEAFF.

The J gene is TRBJ2-1, the V gene TRBV7-9, with D possibly being TRBD1 (7 bases). Germline V gene data show CDR1 as SEHNR and CDR2 as FQNEAQ (reference sequence). Trimming shortened V by 5 bases and J by 8 bases, and 22 bases separated the two germline ends. This CDR3 is built from 16 residues. The CDR3 DNA sequence: TGTGCCAGCAGCCTAGGGGGCGGGGTGCCCTTGTATGAGCAGTTCTTC. It encodes CASSLGGGVPLYEQFF.

CDR3 sequence: CASSQTRVPDGSYNEQFF. The CDR3 region has the DNA TGTGCCAGCAGCCAAACACGGGTACCCGACGGATCCTACAATGAGCAGTTCTTC. This chain uses TRBV11-2 with TRBJ2-1; D gene ambiguous. Germline CDR1 reads SGHAT; CDR2 reads FQNNGV. This CDR3 has 18 amino acids. Trimming removed 5 bases from V and 1 base from J, with 21 bases in between.

This chain connects TRBV7-9 to TRBJ1-2, with 7 bases that match TRBD1. V gave up 5 bases and J gave up 2 bases; unmatched junction bases: 2. Germline assignment: CDR1 SEHNR and CDR2 FQNEAQ (reference sequence). The CDR3 is 13 amino acids. The CDR3 DNA follows: TGTGCCAGCAGCCCGGGACAGAACTATGGCTACACCTTC. This encodes CASSPGQNYGYTF.

The rearrangement uses TRBV10-1 and TRBJ2-7; the D call may be TRBD1 or TRBD2 (5 bases each). This CDR3 has 14 residues. Per germline, CDR1 WNHNN and CDR2 SYGVQD (reference sequence). The V end lost 4 bases, the J end lost 1 base, and 11 bases lay between the germline ends. CDR3 region: CASSGGRESYEQYF. For the CDR3, the DNA is TGCGCCAGCAGTGGTGGCAGGGAGTCCTACGAGCAGTACTTC.

This clone was seen just once. A read error may account for a junction end that differs from germline. The genes are TRBV15 and TRBJ2-5, with a possible D match to TRBD1 (6 bases). The germline V gene encodes CDR1 LNHNV and CDR2 YYDKDF (reference sequence). The CDR3 runs 12 residues. The CDR3: CATGRGRETQYF. The CDR3 DNA is TGTGCCACCGGCAGGGGCCGTGAGACCCAGTACTTC.

The V and J genes are TRBV10-3 and TRBJ1-2; 10 bases map to TRBD1. CDR3 length equals 14 residues. V was clipped by 11 bases and J by 4 bases; unmatched bases: 10. Germline assignment: CDR1 ENHRY and CDR2 SYGVKD. The CDR3 loop is CASGTGAVGYGYTF. CDR3 bases: TGTGCCTCCGGGACAGGGGCGGTGGGCTATGGCTACACCTTC.

In its sample, this clone was seen once. The chain is built from TRBV13 and TRBJ2-3; D gene unclear. V lost 4 bases, J lost 6 bases, and 11 bases lay in between. Looked up from germline, CDR1 is PRHDT and CDR2 is FYEKMQ (reference sequence). This CDR3 is 13 amino acids long. The CDR3 DNA reads as TGTGCCAGCAGCTCACCAACCGGGGATACGCAGTATTTT. This translates into CASSSPTGDTQYF.

V usage is TRBV5-6 and J usage is TRBJ2-3; D may be TRBD1 or TRBD2 (5 bases each). This CDR3 region has 14 residues. The germline V gene has CDR1 SGHDT and CDR2 YYEEEE. V gave up 0 bases and J gave up 5 bases, with 10 bases separating them. In nucleotides, the CDR3 is TGTGCCAGCAGCTTGGTTGGGGACCGAGATACGCAGTATTTT. Its translation is CASSLVGDRDTQYF.

The chain is built from TRBV27 and TRBJ1-2; D call uncertain. Germline V lookup: CDR1 MNHEY, CDR2 SMNVEV (reference sequence). V shed 3 bases and J shed 3 bases, with 11 bases lying between them. The CDR3 contains 14 residues. CDR3 in DNA: TGTGCCAGCAGTTTGTCCCAGGTGGACTATGGCTACACCTTC. This encodes CASSLSQVDYGYTF.

The chain links TRBV5-1 to TRBJ1-1; D perhaps matches TRBD1 (6 bases). Germline V gene lookup returns CDR1 SGHRS and CDR2 YFSETQ. The CDR3 runs to 15 residues. The germline V and J ends were trimmed by 1 base and 5 bases, with 15 bases remaining between them. CDR3: CASSLLGGAGTEAFF. The CDR3 nucleotides read TGCGCCAGCAGCTTGCTGGGGGGGGCCGGGACTGAAGCTTTCTTT.

This chain joins TRBV3-1 (or the pseudogene TRBV3-2) and TRBJ1-1; unclear D gene. The CDR3 has 11 amino acids. The V gene lost 4 bases and the J gene lost 5 bases, with 5 bases spanning the gap. In germline, CDR1 is LGHDT, CDR2 YNNKEL (reference sequence). CDR3 nucleotide sequence: TGTGCCAGCAGCCGGGAGACTGAAGCTTTCTTT. Amino acids: CASSRETEAFF.

The chain employs TRBV20-1 and TRBJ2-7, with 8 bases aligning to TRBD1. The CDR3 is 11 residues long. Trimming at V came to 6 bases and at J to 6 bases, leaving 4 bases not matched to a gene. Germline CDR1 is DFQATT and CDR2 is SNEGSKA (reference sequence). The CDR3 DNA is TGCAGTGCAGCGGACAGGGCCGAGCAGTACTTC. It specifies CSAADRAEQYF.

The chain has TRBV20-1 and TRBJ1-5; D not resolved. This CDR3 has 14 amino acids. The V and J ends lost 3 bases and 2 bases respectively, with 11 bases between them. CDR1 DFQATT and CDR2 SNEGSKA come from the germline V gene (reference sequence). The CDR3 here is CSASRGFGNQPQHF. The CDR3 DNA sequence: TGCAGTGCTAGTCGGGGTTTCGGCAATCAGCCCCAGCATTTT.

This clone was seen only once. The chain combines TRBV27 with TRBJ2-1; a possible D gene is TRBD2 (5 bases). V lost 5 bases and J 7 bases, leaving 12 bases between the germline ends. Germline V gene sequence: CDR1 MNHEY, CDR2 SMNVEV (reference sequence). The CDR3 is made up of 13 amino acids. CDR3 region: CASSPIARNEQFF. CDR3 bases: TGTGCCAGCAGTCCAATAGCGCGGAATGAGCAGTTCTTC.

The gene calls are TRBV2 and TRBJ1-3; D call uncertain. This CDR3 region has 15 residues. Germline V gene lookup returns CDR1 SNHLY and CDR2 FYNNEI. The V and J ends lost 2 bases and 1 base respectively, with 9 bases between them. CDR3 DNA sequence: TGTGCCAGCAGTGAATTGGGGTTATCTGGAAACACCATATATTTT. Protein sequence: CASSELGLSGNTIYF.

The chain is built from TRBV11-2 and TRBJ1-1; 8 positions match TRBD1. This CDR3 is 15 amino acids long. J lost 4 bases, V lost 5 bases, and 9 bases had no gene match. CDR1 is SGHAT and CDR2 is FQNNGV in the germline V gene. CDR3 sequence: CASSPLTGERTEAFF. CDR3 in DNA: TGTGCCAGCAGCCCATTGACAGGGGAGCGCACTGAAGCTTTCTTT.

This chain uses TRBV7-9 with TRBJ1-1; 7 bases agree with TRBD1. The junction had 2 bases not matched to a gene; V was cut back by 0 bases and J by 7 bases. CDR1 is SEHNR and CDR2 is FQNEAQ in the germline V gene (reference sequence). This CDR3 contains 13 residues. The CDR3 DNA reads as TGTGCCAGCAGCTTAGCAGGGGGCGGTGAAGCTTTCTTT. Amino acid sequence: CASSLAGGGEAFF.

CDR3: CASSKATAEGANVLTF. The CDR3 region has the DNA TGTGCCAGTAGTAAGGCAACGGCCGAAGGGGCCAACGTCCTGACTTTC. This rearrangement joins TRBV19 to TRBJ2-6, with D unresolved. The CDR3 has 16 amino acids. V lost 4 bases and J 4 bases, leaving 14 bases between the germline ends. In germline, CDR1 is LNHDA, CDR2 SQIVND (reference sequence).

The chain recombines TRBV29-1 with TRBJ1-2; perhaps TRBD1 as D (5 bases). There are 14 residues in the CDR3. V was clipped by 1 base and J by 0 bases, with 9 bases between them. The germline gives CDR1 SQVTM, CDR2 ANQGSEA. The DNA for the CDR3 is TGCAGCGTTGAAGGTCGGGGGGCTAACTATGGCTACACCTTC. Translated: CSVEGRGANYGYTF.

The J gene is TRBJ1-5, the V gene TRBV28; a possible D gene is TRBD1 (5 bases). With 6 bases removed from V and 7 bases from J, the gap between germline ends came to 16 bases. The CDR3 consists of 14 residues. From germline, CDR1 is MDHEN and CDR2 SYDVKM. The CDR3, as DNA: TGTGCCAGCAGCCCGGGACCGGGGTGGCAGCCCCAGCATTTT. Protein product: CASSPGPGWQPQHF.